This T cell receptor beta chain appears in the sequencing data of a study of CD8 T cells in Susac syndrome. Overall study: At the time their blood was drawn, patients with Susac syndrome were either therapy-naive, on corticosteroids (with some of them also receiving intravenous immunoglobulin), or on intravenous immunoglobulin alone.

Random hexamers served to reverse transcribe roughly 0.5 to 1 ug RNA. By means of immunoSEQ multiplex PCR, TCR beta CDR3 spanning 54 Vbeta and 13 Jbeta underwent amplification. TCRdb reprocessed the immunoSEQ multiplex PCR reads with MiXCR, giving one entry per CDR3 protein. The table includes around 80,000 distinct CDR3 sequences, 90% to 95% detected once. About this clonotype: Its antigen is unknown.

Definite or probable Susac syndrome was diagnosed using recently defined diagnostic criteria. V lost 2 bases and J lost 1, with 14 bases in between. This CDR3 region has 16 residues. CDR1 is MNHEY, CDR2 SVGAGI, per germline. Study-wide results and limits: In total CD8+ repertoires, around 17 Susac-specific public clones were detected, and CD8+ TEMRA repertoires contained about 5.

The receptor comes from a human donor with Susac syndrome. This chain joins TRBV6-5 and TRBJ1-1, with D tentatively TRBD1 (5 bases). The sample was CD8+ T cells from PBMCs. CDR3 sequence reads: CASSYLLRTKNTEAFF. The DNA for the CDR3 is TGTGCCAGCAGTTACCTTTTAAGGACAAAGAACACTGAAGCTTTCTTT.